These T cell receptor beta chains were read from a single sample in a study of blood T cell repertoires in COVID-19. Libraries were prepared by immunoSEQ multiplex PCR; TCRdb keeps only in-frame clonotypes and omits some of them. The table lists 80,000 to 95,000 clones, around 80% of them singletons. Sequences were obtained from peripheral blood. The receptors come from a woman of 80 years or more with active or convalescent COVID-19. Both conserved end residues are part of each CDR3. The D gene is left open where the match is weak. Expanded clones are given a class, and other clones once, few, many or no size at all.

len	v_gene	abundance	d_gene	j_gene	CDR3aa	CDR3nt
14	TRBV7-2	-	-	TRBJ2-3	CASSSRQSTDTQYF	TGTGCCAGCAGCTCAAGACAGAGCACAGATACGCAGTATTTT
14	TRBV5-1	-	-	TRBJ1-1	CASIKGQGSREAFF	TGCGCCAGCATCAAGGGGCAGGGGAGCCGGGAAGCTTTCTTT
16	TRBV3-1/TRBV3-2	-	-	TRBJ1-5	CASSQDPAGSNQPQHF	TGTGCCAGCAGCCAAGATCCGGCAGGCTCAAATCAGCCCCAGCATTTT
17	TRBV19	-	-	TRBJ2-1	CASSATAGGDLGNEQFF	TGTGCCAGTAGTGCAACCGCCGGGGGTGATTTGGGCAATGAGCAGTTCTTC
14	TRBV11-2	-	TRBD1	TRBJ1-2	CASRSGTGDYGYTF	TGTGCCAGCAGATCCGGGACAGGGGACTATGGCTACACCTTC
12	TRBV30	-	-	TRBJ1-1	CAWNVGYTEAFF	TGTGCCTGGAACGTGGGCTACACTGAAGCTTTCTTT
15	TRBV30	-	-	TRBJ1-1	CAWSGGSGVLYEAFF	TGTGCCTGGAGTGGGGGCTCAGGGGTACTCTATGAAGCTTTCTTT
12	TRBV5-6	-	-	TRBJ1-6	CASSSSGSPLHF	TGTGCCAGCAGCTCGTCGGGATCACCCCTCCACTTT
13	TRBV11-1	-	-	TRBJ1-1	CASTKTLNTEAFF	TGTGCCAGCACAAAGACTTTGAACACTGAAGCTTTCTTT
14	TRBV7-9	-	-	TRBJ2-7	CASSDVGGHNEQYF	TGTGCCAGCAGCGACGTCGGGGGGCACAACGAGCAGTACTTC
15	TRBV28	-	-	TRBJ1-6	CASSLIPDDNSPLHF	TGTGCCAGCAGTTTAATTCCAGATGATAATTCACCCCTCCACTTT
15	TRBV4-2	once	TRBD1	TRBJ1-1	CASSQSDRMNTEAFF	TGTGCCAGCAGCCAATCGGACAGGATGAACACTGAAGCTTTCTTT
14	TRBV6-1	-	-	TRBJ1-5	CASSERQVNQPQHF	TGTGCCAGCAGTGAAAGACAGGTCAATCAGCCCCAGCATTTT
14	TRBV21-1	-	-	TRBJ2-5	CASTALQGKETQYF	TGTGCCAGCACCGCGCTACAGGGGAAAGAGACCCAGTACTTC
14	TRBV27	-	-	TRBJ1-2	CASRLSGGVYGYTF	TGTGCCAGCAGATTATCGGGGGGTGTCTATGGCTACACCTTC